This T cell receptor (beta chain) came from a study of cytomegalovirus exposure and HLA in healthy donors. The study, taken as a whole, reports: Other equally common chains were less clonally expanded than HLA-associated TCR beta chains, a later analysis showed.

On this clone itself: What it recognizes is unknown.

The PCR employed 60 Vbeta primers together with 13 Jbeta primers. Method: immunoSEQ multiplex PCR; TCRdb's copy keeps in-frame clones and lacks some. The sample carries 100,000 or so clones, 78% recorded once. This sequence originates from a man younger than 45 in good health and CMV-seronegative. The sequenced sample was PBMCs.

CDR3 region: CASSSLGAPNTGELFF. The CDR3 DNA sequence: TGTGCCAGCAGCTCCCTGGGGGCTCCGAACACCGGGGAGCTGTTTTTT. The rearrangement uses TRBV9 and TRBJ2-2; weak D call: TRBD1 (6 bases). CDR3 length equals 16 residues. Germline V gene sequence: CDR1 SGDLS, CDR2 YYNGEE. Deletions cut 4 bases from V and 0 bases from J, with 13 bases between.